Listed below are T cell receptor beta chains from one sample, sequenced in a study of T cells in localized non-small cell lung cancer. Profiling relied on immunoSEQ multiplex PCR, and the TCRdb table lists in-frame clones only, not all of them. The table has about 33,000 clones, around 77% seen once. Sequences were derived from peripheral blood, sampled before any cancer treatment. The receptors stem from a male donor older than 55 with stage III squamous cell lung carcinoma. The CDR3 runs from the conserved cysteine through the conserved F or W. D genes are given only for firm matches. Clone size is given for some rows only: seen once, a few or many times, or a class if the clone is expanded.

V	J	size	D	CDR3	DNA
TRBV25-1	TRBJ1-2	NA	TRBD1	CASSSGTGGHGYTF	TGTGCCAGCAGTTCAGGGACAGGGGGCCATGGCTACACCTTC
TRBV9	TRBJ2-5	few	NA	CASTVGLAPDTQYF	TGTGCCAGCACCGTGGGGCTAGCCCCGGATACCCAGTACTTC
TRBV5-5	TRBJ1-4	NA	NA	CASSPRGSEEKLFF	TGTGCCAGCAGCCCGAGGGGTTCGGAAGAAAAACTGTTTTTT
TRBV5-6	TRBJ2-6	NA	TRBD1	CASSYRDRTNVLTF	TGTGCCAGCAGCTACCGGGACAGAACCAACGTCCTGACTTTC
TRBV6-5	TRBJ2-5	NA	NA	CASSGGTGPSLYF	TGTGCCAGCAGTGGCGGAACGGGGCCTTCTCTGTACTTC
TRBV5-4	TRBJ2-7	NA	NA	CASSLFGSYEQYF	TGTGCCAGCAGCTTGTTTGGTAGCTACGAGCAGTACTTC
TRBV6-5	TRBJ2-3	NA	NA	CASRAGDTQYF	TGTGCCAGCAGGGCAGGGGACACGCAGTATTTT
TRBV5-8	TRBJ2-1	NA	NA	CASSLGGHNEQFF	TGTGCCAGCAGCTTGGGGGGTCACAATGAGCAGTTCTTC
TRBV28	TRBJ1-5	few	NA	CASSLTGNQPQHF	TGTGCCAGCAGTTTGACGGGGAATCAGCCCCAGCATTTT
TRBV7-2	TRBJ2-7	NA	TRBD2	CASSYELAGLYEQYF	TGTGCCAGCAGCTATGAACTAGCGGGGCTCTACGAGCAGTACTTC
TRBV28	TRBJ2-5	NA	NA	CASSLRLKGETQYF	TGTGCCAGCAGTTTGAGACTGAAGGGCGAGACCCAGTACTTC
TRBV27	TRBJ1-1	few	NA	CASSLNTAGEAFF	TGTGCCAGCAGTCTCAACACCGCCGGGGAAGCTTTCTTT
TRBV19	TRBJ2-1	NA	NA	CASSIMSGTVNEQFF	TGTGCCAGTAGTATCATGTCCGGGACTGTGAATGAGCAGTTCTTC
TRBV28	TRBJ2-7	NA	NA	CASTPPGQGGHHEQYF	TGTGCCAGCACCCCTCCGGGACAAGGGGGACACCACGAGCAGTACTTC
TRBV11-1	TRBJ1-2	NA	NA	CASSLGTDYGYTF	TGTGCCAGCAGCTTAGGGACAGACTATGGCTACACCTTC
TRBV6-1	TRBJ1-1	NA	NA	CATSQRASRTEAFF	TGTGCCACCTCACAGCGAGCGTCCAGGACTGAAGCTTTCTTT
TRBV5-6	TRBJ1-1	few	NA	CASSLTVNTEAFF	TGTGCCAGCAGCTTGACCGTGAACACTGAAGCTTTCTTT
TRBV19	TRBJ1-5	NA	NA	CASSIGTNQPQHF	TGTGCCAGTAGTATCGGGACCAATCAGCCCCAGCATTTT